These 13 T cell receptor beta chains came from one sample sequenced in a study of T cell changes during pregnancy in multiple sclerosis. Clones were sequenced by immunoSEQ multiplex PCR, and TCRdb holds only the in-frame ones, with some missing. The sample consists of fewer than 90,000 clones, 94% of them appearing once. The sequencing used peripheral blood, collected after pregnancy. Source of these receptors: a female donor in good health, enrolled as a control in a pregnancy study.

V gene TRBV28 combines with J gene TRBJ2-3, with D tentatively TRBD1 (6 bases). This CDR3 region has 13 residues. V shed 11 bases and J shed 4 bases, with 16 bases lying between them. Germline CDR1 MDHEN, CDR2 SYDVKM. Written as DNA, the CDR3 is TGTGCCGTCCAAGGGGGTATGCCAGATACGCAGTATTTT. Translation gives CAVQGGMPDTQYF.

The chain carries TRBV19 and TRBJ2-5; D uncertain. V was shortened by 3 bases and J by 1 base, with 6 bases between the two germline ends. This CDR3 comprises 13 residues. Germline V gives CDR1 LNHDA, CDR2 SQIVND (reference sequence). CDR3 nucleotides: TGTGCCAGTAGTATTTATCCCCAAGAGACCCAGTACTTC. This translates into CASSIYPQETQYF. Variable domain in full (rest from reference TRBV19 and TRBJ2-5): DGGITQSPKYLFRKEGQNVTLSCEQNLNHDAMYWYRQDPGQGLRLIYYSQIVNDFQKGDIAEGYSVSREKKESFPLTVTSAQKNPTAFYLCASSIYPQETQYFGPGTRLLVL.

J is TRBJ2-7 and V is TRBV14; 7 bases agree with TRBD2. The CDR3 is 14 residues long. J lost 1 base, V lost 5 bases, and 5 bases had no gene match. Germline loops: CDR1 SGHDN, CDR2 FVKESK. Here the CDR3 DNA reads TGTGCCAGCAGCGTTGGACTAGGGTCCTACGAGCAGTACTTC. This translates into CASSVGLGSYEQYF.

V usage is TRBV5-1 and J usage is TRBJ2-1; D perhaps matches TRBD2 (5 bases). V was pared by 4 bases and J by 0 bases, with 14 bases between. There are 16 residues in the CDR3. Germline-derived CDR1 and CDR2 are SGHRS and YFSETQ. The CDR3 is CASSEAGRISYNEQFF. The CDR3 DNA sequence: TGCGCCAGCAGCGAGGCGGGCAGAATCTCCTACAATGAGCAGTTCTTC.

Only one count was recorded for this clone. J is TRBJ2-6 and V is TRBV18; no definite D call. This CDR3 comprises 15 residues. From germline, CDR1 is KGHSH and CDR2 LQKENI. The ends were cut back, 3 bases at V and 1 base at J, with 7 bases in the middle. CDR3: CASSPNLSGANVLTF. The CDR3 DNA is TGTGCCAGCTCACCTAACTTGTCTGGGGCCAACGTCCTGACTTTC.

This chain joins TRBV28 and TRBJ2-7; D is ambiguous. V lost 3 bases and J 6 bases, leaving 12 bases between the germline ends. Germline values: CDR1 MDHEN, CDR2 SYDVKM. CDR3 length: 13 amino acids. CDR3 amino acids: CASSFLPRSEQYF. The CDR3 region has the DNA TGTGCCAGCAGTTTTCTCCCGCGAAGCGAGCAGTACTTC.

The rearrangement joins TRBV5-1 to TRBJ1-5, with TRBD1 matching over 7 bases. The V and J ends lost 4 bases and 5 bases, in that order; junction bases with no gene match: 9. CDR3 length equals 15 residues. Germline V lookup: CDR1 SGHRS, CDR2 YFSETQ. In DNA, the CDR3 is TGCGCCAGCAGCCCGGATGGACAGGAGTATCAGCCCCAGCATTTT. Its translation: CASSPDGQEYQPQHF.

V gene TRBV5-1 combines with J gene TRBJ2-1; no clear D. Germline-derived CDR1 and CDR2 are SGHRS and YFSETQ. CDR3 length equals 15 residues. Trimming left V 0 bases short and J 0 bases short, with 7 bases between. CDR3 nucleotide sequence: TGCGCCAGCAGCTTGGTCGCTAGCTCCTACAATGAGCAGTTCTTC. Translating gives CASSLVASSYNEQFF.

The V gene is TRBV6-6, the J gene TRBJ2-7, with no clear D. Germline CDR1 is MNHNY and CDR2 is SVGAGI (reference sequence). V was pared by 0 bases and J by 7 bases, with 13 bases between. The CDR3 runs to 14 residues. The CDR3 DNA follows: TGTGCCAGCAGTTACTCCAACGCGAGGAAAGAGCAGTACTTC. Its protein product is CASSYSNARKEQYF.

This clone was counted a single time. One junction end disagrees with the germline gene, perhaps due to a read error. V usage is TRBV11-1 and J usage is TRBJ2-1; D call uncertain. The CDR3 is made up of 15 amino acids. CDR1 and CDR2 from the germline V gene are SGHAT and FQDESV (reference sequence). The CDR3 DNA sequence: TGTGCCAGCAGTTTAGACTCCTCTACCTACAATGAGCAGTTCTTC. Its translation is CASSLDSSTYNEQFF.

V usage is TRBV4-2 and J usage is TRBJ2-3; the match to TRBD2 covers 9 bases. The CDR3 contains 17 residues. V shed 1 base, J shed 4 bases, and the junction held 9 bases outside the gene matches. Per germline, CDR1 LGHNA and CDR2 YNFKEQ. Written as DNA, the CDR3 is TGTGCCAGCAGCCAAGGGGTTAGCGGGAGTGAGGCAGATACGCAGTATTTT. This translates into CASSQGVSGSEADTQYF.

The V call is TRBV7-6, the J call TRBJ2-2, with TRBD2 matching over 8 bases. This CDR3 has 15 residues. Looked up from germline, CDR1 is SGHVS and CDR2 is FNYEAQ. Trimming at V came to 0 bases and at J to 5 bases, leaving 2 bases not matched to a gene. The CDR3 spells CASSLAASGTGELFF. The DNA of the CDR3 is TGTGCCAGCAGCTTAGCAGCTAGCGGGACCGGGGAGCTGTTTTTT.

As concerns this clone: One end of the junction is discordant with germline, which a read error may explain. The chain is built from TRBV4-1 and TRBJ1-2; 12 bases fit TRBD1. The CDR3 is 14 amino acids. CDR1 and CDR2 from the germline V gene are MGHRA and YSYEKL. The CDR3 here is CASSQGRDRGPYIF. For the CDR3, the DNA is TGCGCCAGCAGCCAAGGCCGGGACAGGGGGCCTTATATCTTC.